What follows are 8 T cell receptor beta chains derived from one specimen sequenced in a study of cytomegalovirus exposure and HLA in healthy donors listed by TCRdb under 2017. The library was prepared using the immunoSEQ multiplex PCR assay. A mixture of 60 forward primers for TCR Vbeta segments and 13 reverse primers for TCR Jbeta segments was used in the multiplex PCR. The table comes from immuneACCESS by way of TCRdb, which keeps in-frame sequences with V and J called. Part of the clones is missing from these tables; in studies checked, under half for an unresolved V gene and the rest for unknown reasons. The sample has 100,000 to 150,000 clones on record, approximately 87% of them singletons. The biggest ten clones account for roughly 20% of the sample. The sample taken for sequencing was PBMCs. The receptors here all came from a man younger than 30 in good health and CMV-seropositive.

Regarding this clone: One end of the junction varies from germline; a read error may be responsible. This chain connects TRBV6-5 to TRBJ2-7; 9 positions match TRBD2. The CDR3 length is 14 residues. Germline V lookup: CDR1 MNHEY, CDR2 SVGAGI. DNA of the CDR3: TGTGCCAGCAGTTTGGGCGGGGGGGGCTACGAGCAGCACTTC. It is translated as CASSLGGGGYEQHF.

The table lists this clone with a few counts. The CDR3 nucleotides are TGTGCCATCAAAGGGGCCCCGAACACTGAAGCTTTCTTT. Protein sequence: CAIKGAPNTEAFF. This chain links TRBV10-3 with TRBJ1-1, with a tentative D call TRBD1 (5 bases). CDR3 length: 13 residues. Germline-derived CDR1 and CDR2 are ENHRY and SYGVKD. V lost 7 bases and J 1 base, leaving 10 bases between the germline ends.

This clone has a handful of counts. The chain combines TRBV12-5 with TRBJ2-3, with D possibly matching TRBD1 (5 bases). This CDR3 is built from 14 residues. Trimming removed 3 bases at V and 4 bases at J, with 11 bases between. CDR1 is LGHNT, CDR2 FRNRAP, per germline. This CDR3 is CASGLMTEADTQYF. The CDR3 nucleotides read TGTGCTAGTGGTTTAATGACAGAAGCAGATACGCAGTATTTT. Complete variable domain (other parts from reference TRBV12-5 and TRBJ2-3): DARVTQTPRHKVTEMGQEVTMRCQPILGHNTVFWYRQTMMQGLELLAYFRNRAPLDDSGMPKDRFSAEMPDATLATLKIQPSEPRDSAVYFCASGLMTEADTQYFGPGTRLTVL.

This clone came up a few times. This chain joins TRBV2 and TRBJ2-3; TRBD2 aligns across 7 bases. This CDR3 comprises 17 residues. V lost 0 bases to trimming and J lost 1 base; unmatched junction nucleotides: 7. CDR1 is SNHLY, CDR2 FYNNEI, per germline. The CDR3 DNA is TGTGCCAGCAGTGAAGCGCTAGAGGGAGGGCGCACAGATACGCAGTATTTT. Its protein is CASSEALEGGRTDTQYF.

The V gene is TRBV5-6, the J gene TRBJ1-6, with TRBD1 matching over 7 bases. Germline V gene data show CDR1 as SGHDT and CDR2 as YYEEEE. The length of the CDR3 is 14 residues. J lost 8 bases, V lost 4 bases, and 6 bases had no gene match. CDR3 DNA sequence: TGTGCCAGCAGCCAAAGACAGGGCTATTCACCCCTCCACTTT. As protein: CASSQRQGYSPLHF.

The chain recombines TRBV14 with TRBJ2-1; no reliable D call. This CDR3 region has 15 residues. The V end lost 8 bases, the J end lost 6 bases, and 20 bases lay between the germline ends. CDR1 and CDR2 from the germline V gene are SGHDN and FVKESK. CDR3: CASEEGSSELNEQFF. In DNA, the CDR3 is TGTGCCAGCGAGGAAGGTAGCAGCGAACTCAATGAGCAGTTCTTC.

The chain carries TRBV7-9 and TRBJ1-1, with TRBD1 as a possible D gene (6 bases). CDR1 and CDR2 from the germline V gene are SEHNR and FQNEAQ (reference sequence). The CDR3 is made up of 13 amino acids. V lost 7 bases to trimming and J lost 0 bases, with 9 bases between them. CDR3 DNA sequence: TGTGCCAGCATGGACAGTATGAACACTGAAGCTTTCTTT. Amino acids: CASMDSMNTEAFF. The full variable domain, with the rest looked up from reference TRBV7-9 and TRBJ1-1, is DTGVSQNPRHKITKRGQNVTFRCDPISEHNRLYWYRQTLGQGPEFLTYFQNEAQLEKSRLLSDRFSAERPKGSFSTLEIQRTEQGDSAMYLCASMDSMNTEAFFGQGTRLTVV.

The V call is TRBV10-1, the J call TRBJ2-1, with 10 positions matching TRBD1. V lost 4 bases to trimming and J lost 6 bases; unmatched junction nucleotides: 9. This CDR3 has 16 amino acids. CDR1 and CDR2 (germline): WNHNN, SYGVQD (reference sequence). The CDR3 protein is CASSAVGQGGINEQFF. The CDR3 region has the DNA TGCGCCAGCAGTGCCGTCGGACAGGGGGGCATCAATGAGCAGTTCTTC.